This TCR beta chain came from a study of blood T cell repertoires in COVID-19. Study information: There were acute and convalescent COVID-19 samples, and they came from the United States, Italy and Spain.

Trimming removed 2 bases at V and 7 bases at J, with 17 bases between. The CDR3 runs 15 residues. Germline lookup yields CDR1 SGHTA and CDR2 FQGNSA. Assay used: immunoSEQ multiplex PCR; TCRdb lists only in-frame clones, some missing. This sample has 150,000 or so clones; 65% to 85% occur once, and the top ten carry over 4%. This chain uses TRBV7-2 with TRBJ2-5; maybe TRBD2 (6 bases). This clonotype originated in a man aged 65 to 79 who had been exposed to COVID-19. The source material was PBMCs or T cells enriched from blood (not recorded which). CDR3 in DNA: TGTGCCAGCAGCTTACAGGGACTCAGGCAGGGGACCCAGTACTTC. Translating gives CASSLQGLRQGTQYF.